This T cell receptor beta chain was captured in a study of T cell responses to AZD1222 COVID-19 vaccine. Study-level points and caveats: At baseline, just five to seven AZD1222 recipients tested seropositive. Close to half of all spike-specific TCRs reportedly target regions of the variants that are unmutated. Researchers took repertoire samples only after the peak T cell response had come.

Clones were read by immunoSEQ multiplex PCR, and TCRdb kept only the in-frame ones, dropping some. In the table there are some 74,000 clones, 87% of which are singletons. Germline-derived CDR1 and CDR2 are LNHDA and SQIVND (reference sequence). The CDR3 consists of 14 residues. Trimming left V 4 bases short and J 0 bases short, with 6 bases between. On this clone: Its cognate antigen is unknown.

The chain joins TRBV19 to TRBJ1-4; D is unclear. Sequencing used peripheral blood, obtained 28 days after the second AZD1222 dose. This TCR derives from an adult who received the AZD1222 COVID-19 vaccine. The CDR3 bases are TGTGCCAGTAGTACACAAACAACTAATGAAAAACTGTTTTTT. Its protein is CASSTQTTNEKLFF. The full variable domain, rest sourced from reference TRBV19 and TRBJ1-4, is DGGITQSPKYLFRKEGQNVTLSCEQNLNHDAMYWYRQDPGQGLRLIYYSQIVNDFQKGDIAEGYSVSREKKESFPLTVTSAQKNPTAFYLCASSTQTTNEKLFFGSGTQLSVL.